This T cell receptor (beta chain) was sequenced in a study of regulatory dendritic cells for organ transplantation. At the level of the study: Day 6 dendritic cell cultures were stimulated with LPS. Study-wide results and caveats: Memory T cells were less diverse than naive, with memory CD8+ most oligoclonal.

For this clone: The antigen is not known.

CFSE-labeled sorted T cells met regulatory or mature dendritic cells for over 4 days. Libraries were prepared by immunoSEQ multiplex PCR; TCRdb keeps only in-frame clonotypes and omits some of them. The data show about 17,000 clones, around 80% seen once. Germline CDR1 and CDR2: SEHNR and FQNEAQ (reference sequence). The V and J ends lost 4 bases and 9 bases respectively, with 19 bases between them. The CDR3 extends over 14 amino acids. The genes are TRBV7-9 and TRBJ2-7; D could derive from TRBD1 or TRBD2 (5 bases each). The origin of this receptor is a human donor in good health. Sequencing was carried out using memory CD4+ T cells from blood cultured with regulatory dendritic cells. Described subset: CD45RO+ memory T cells. The CDR3 region is CASSSPGRSVGQYF. The CDR3 coding sequence is TGTGCCAGCAGCTCCCCGGGGCGGAGTGTCGGGCAGTACTTC.